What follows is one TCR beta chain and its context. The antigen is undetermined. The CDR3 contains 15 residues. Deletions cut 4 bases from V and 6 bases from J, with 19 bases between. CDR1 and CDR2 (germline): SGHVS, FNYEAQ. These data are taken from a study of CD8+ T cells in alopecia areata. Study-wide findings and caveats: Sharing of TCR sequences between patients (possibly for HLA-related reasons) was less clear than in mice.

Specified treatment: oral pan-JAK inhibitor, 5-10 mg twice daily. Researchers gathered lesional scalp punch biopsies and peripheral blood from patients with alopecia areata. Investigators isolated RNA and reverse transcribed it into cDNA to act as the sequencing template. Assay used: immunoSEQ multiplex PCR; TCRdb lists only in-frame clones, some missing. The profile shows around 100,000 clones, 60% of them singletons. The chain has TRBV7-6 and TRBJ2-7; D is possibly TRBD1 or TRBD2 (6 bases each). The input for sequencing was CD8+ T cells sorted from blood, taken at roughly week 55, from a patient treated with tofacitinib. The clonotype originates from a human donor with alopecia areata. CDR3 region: CASSSGGGVAGEQYF. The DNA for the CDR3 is TGTGCCAGCAGCTCCGGGGGCGGGGTCGCTGGCGAGCAGTACTTC.